Shown below are 27 T cell receptor beta chains from a single sample sequenced in a study of blood T cell repertoires in COVID-19 (dated by TCRdb to about 2020). The library was obtained by the immunoSEQ multiplex PCR assay. TCRdb mirrors the immuneACCESS table, restricted to in-frame sequences. Some clones are absent from its copies; in checked studies, under half trace to an unresolved V gene, and the reason for the others is unknown. In this sample the table shows tens of thousands of clones, 87% of which occur a single time. More than 20% of the sample is held by the ten biggest clonotypes. Sequenced: peripheral blood. These receptors were obtained from an elderly woman with COVID-19, enrolled during active disease.

V is TRBV7-7 and J is TRBJ2-2; a weak D match, TRBD2 (5 bases). Trimming took 5 bases from V and 0 from J, leaving 10 bases between them. CDR1 SSHAT and CDR2 FNYEAQ come from the germline V gene (reference sequence). The CDR3 has 15 amino acids. CDR3 bases: TGTGCCAGCAGCCCGGACTCGACGAACACCGGGGAGCTGTTTTTT. This encodes CASSPDSTNTGELFF.

This sequence joins TRBV19 and TRBJ1-3; D ambiguous. Germline V gives CDR1 LNHDA, CDR2 SQIVND (reference sequence). The CDR3 totals 14 residues. With 7 bases removed from V and 0 bases from J, the gap between germline ends came to 10 bases. CDR3 protein: CASTAEYSGNTIYF. CDR3 coding DNA: TGTGCCAGTACGGCGGAGTACTCTGGAAACACCATATATTTT.

This rearrangement joins TRBV4-1 to TRBJ1-1; D unclear. V was shortened by 4 bases and J by 0 bases, with 15 bases between the two germline ends. Germline CDR1 and CDR2: MGHRA and YSYEKL. The CDR3 runs to 16 residues. The CDR3 nucleotides are TGCGCCAGCAGCCCTTTCTATAGTCCGATGAACACTGAAGCTTTCTTT. Translating it yields CASSPFYSPMNTEAFF.

The chain joins TRBV6-5 to TRBJ2-4; possibly TRBD2 for D (6 bases). Trimming left V 8 bases short and J 6 bases short, with 11 bases between. CDR3 length: 12 residues. Germline V CDR1 and CDR2: MNHEY, SVGAGI. This chain's CDR3 is CASSGTSNIQYF. The CDR3 coding sequence is TGTGCCAGCTCTGGGACTTCAAACATTCAGTACTTC.

CDR3 region: CASSRWTGGNEQFF. For the CDR3, the DNA is TGTGCCAGCAGCAGGTGGACAGGGGGAAATGAGCAGTTCTTC. J is TRBJ2-1 and V is TRBV11-1; 10 bases are a match to TRBD1. Germline V gene data show CDR1 as SGHAT and CDR2 as FQDESV (reference sequence). V was clipped by 5 bases and J by 7 bases; unmatched bases: 5. The CDR3 extends over 14 amino acids.

J is TRBJ2-1 and V is TRBV6-2 or TRBV6-3, with 11 nucleotides matching TRBD2. Trimming cost V 5 bases and J 10 bases; bases outside gene matches: 7. Per the germline V gene, CDR1 is MNHEY and CDR2 is SVGEGT. The CDR3 is 14 amino acids. DNA for the CDR3: TGTGCCAGCAGTGGTAGCGGGGGGGCTCGGGAGCAGTTCTTC. It encodes CASSGSGGAREQFF.

This rearrangement joins TRBV3-1 (or the pseudogene TRBV3-2) to TRBJ2-3, with a weak D call TRBD2 (5 bases). Germline V CDR1 and CDR2: LGHDT, YNNKEL (reference sequence). V gave up 3 bases and J gave up 0 bases, with 7 bases separating them. CDR3 length equals 14 residues. The CDR3 spells CASSHSGSTDTQYF. DNA for the CDR3: TGTGCCAGCAGCCACTCGGGGAGCACAGATACGCAGTATTTT.

This chain connects TRBV19 to TRBJ2-1, with 10 bases fitting TRBD2. This CDR3 has 18 residues. Trimming took 5 bases from V and 0 from J; bases not matched to a gene: 10. Germline V gene sequence: CDR1 LNHDA, CDR2 SQIVND (reference sequence). The CDR3 region has the DNA TGTGCCAGTAGTCCGAGCGGGGGGGCCTTTAGCTCCTACAATGAGCAGTTCTTC. It codes for CASSPSGGAFSSYNEQFF. Drawing the rest from reference TRBV19 and TRBJ2-1, the complete variable domain is DGGITQSPKYLFRKEGQNVTLSCEQNLNHDAMYWYRQDPGQGLRLIYYSQIVNDFQKGDIAEGYSVSREKKESFPLTVTSAQKNPTAFYLCASSPSGGAFSSYNEQFFGPGTRLTVL.

This clone has a single count. The chain joins TRBV6-5 to TRBJ1-1; 7 nucleotides agree with TRBD1. Unmatched junction bases numbered 14, after V lost 4 bases and J lost 6 bases. This CDR3 contains 16 residues. The germline gives CDR1 MNHEY, CDR2 SVGAGI. The DNA of the CDR3 is TGTGCCAGCAGTTTCCGGGCCCTAGGGGGCCTCCCTGAAGCTTTCTTT. The encoded protein is CASSFRALGGLPEAFF.

This chain connects TRBV5-1 to TRBJ1-1; D is undetermined. Trimming removed 0 bases from V and 6 bases from J, with 15 bases in between. In germline, CDR1 is SGHRS, CDR2 YFSETQ. This CDR3 is built from 15 residues. CDR3 protein: CASSLEGGRRAEAFF. The CDR3 bases are TGCGCCAGCAGCTTGGAAGGAGGGAGGAGGGCTGAAGCTTTCTTT.

This clone has a single count. The chain uses TRBV30 and TRBJ2-1; 9 bases align to TRBD2. The CDR3 spans 15 residues. Losses at the gene ends were 3 bases for V and 7 bases for J; bases not matched to a gene: 10. CDR1 and CDR2 (germline): GTSNPN, SVGIG (reference sequence). CDR3 nucleotide sequence: TGTGCCTGGAGGTCTCCTGCGGGGGGGCATAATGAGCAGTTCTTC. It translates to CAWRSPAGGHNEQFF.

The rearrangement uses TRBV3-1 (or the pseudogene TRBV3-2) and TRBJ1-2, with 12 bases identical to TRBD1. V was clipped by 6 bases and J by 8 bases; unmatched bases: 7. Germline V gene data show CDR1 as LGHDT and CDR2 as YNNKEL (reference sequence). This CDR3 has 14 residues. CDR3 sequence (DNA): TGTGCCAGCAGGCCCGGGACAGGGGGCAAGGGCTACACCTTC. This codes for CASRPGTGGKGYTF.

The chain couples TRBV6-6 to TRBJ1-5; 8 positions agree with TRBD1. Germline V CDR1 and CDR2: MNHNY, SVGAGI (reference sequence). This CDR3 contains 12 residues. The J segment lost 11 bases and the V segment lost 8 bases, leaving 8 bases of the junction unmatched. Written as DNA, the CDR3 is TGTGCCAGCGACAGGGGCGAACGGGCCCAGCATTTT. Encoded protein: CASDRGERAQHF.

The chain combines TRBV25-1 with TRBJ1-1; D might be TRBD1 (5 bases). The length of the CDR3 is 12 residues. Germline V gives CDR1 MGHDK, CDR2 SYGVNS. V was clipped by 2 bases and J by 7 bases, with 8 bases between them. The CDR3 DNA is TGTGCCAGCAGTGAACTCGACAGTGAAGCTTTCTTT. This translates into CASSELDSEAFF.

The gene calls are TRBV5-1 and TRBJ1-4; D is ambiguous. V gave up 1 base and J gave up 3 bases, with 10 bases separating them. Germline loops: CDR1 SGHRS, CDR2 YFSETQ. The CDR3 is made up of 15 amino acids. This CDR3 is CASSLSRIANEKLFF. The CDR3 bases are TGCGCCAGCAGCTTGTCGAGGATAGCTAATGAAAAACTGTTTTTT.

J is TRBJ1-1 and V is TRBV7-6; no reliable D call. Looked up from germline, CDR1 is SGHVS and CDR2 is FNYEAQ. The V end lost 6 bases, the J end lost 4 bases, and 18 bases lay between the germline ends. The CDR3 has 15 residues. CDR3 DNA: TGTGCCAGCAGTTTTAGCAGTTTAGGAAGCACTGAAGCTTTCTTT. Protein sequence: CASSFSSLGSTEAFF.

The table lists this clone with a few counts. The J gene is TRBJ2-2, the V gene TRBV11-2; 8 bases line up with TRBD1. CDR3 size: 15 residues. Germline V gives CDR1 SGHAT, CDR2 FQNNGV. The J segment lost 7 bases and the V segment lost 6 bases, leaving 10 bases of the junction unmatched. The CDR3 is CASRTSRGRGGELFF. The CDR3 DNA sequence: TGTGCCAGCAGAACTTCCAGGGGGCGTGGCGGGGAGCTGTTTTTT.

This clone was detected a few times. The rearrangement uses TRBV11-1 and TRBJ1-1; D is perhaps TRBD1 (5 bases). This CDR3 comprises 13 residues. The V end was cut by 5 bases, the J end by 1 base, with 8 bases between. CDR1 is SGHAT and CDR2 is FQDESV in the germline V gene (reference sequence). DNA of the CDR3: TGTGCCAGCAGCGTCGGGGGGAACACTGAAGCTTTCTTT. Its protein is CASSVGGNTEAFF.

The chain carries TRBV30 and TRBJ1-2; D gene unclear. Trimming pared 0 bases from V and 0 bases from J, leaving 8 bases between. The CDR3 contains 14 residues. Germline assignment: CDR1 GTSNPN and CDR2 SVGIG (reference sequence). CDR3: CAWSVQSPNYGYTF. The CDR3 region has the DNA TGTGCCTGGAGTGTACAGAGCCCTAACTATGGCTACACCTTC.

The CDR3 sequence is CASSRGGVNTGELFF. The CDR3 DNA reads TGTGCCAGCAGTCGCGGGGGGGTAAACACCGGGGAGCTGTTTTTT. This chain joins TRBV2 and TRBJ2-2; 9 bases are shared with TRBD2. The CDR3 covers 15 residues. Germline trimming cut 5 bases from V and 2 bases from J; bases unmatched to any gene: 3. CDR1 and CDR2 (germline): SNHLY, FYNNEI. The full variable domain, in which reference TRBV2 and TRBJ2-2 provide the parts outside the CDR3, is EPEVTQTPSHQVTQMGQEVILRCVPISNHLYFYWYRQILGQKVEFLVSFYNNEISEKSEIFDDQFSVERPDGSNFTLKIRSTKLEDSAMYFCASSRGGVNTGELFFGEGSRLTVL.

The gene calls are TRBV3-1 (or the pseudogene TRBV3-2) and TRBJ2-7; 7 nucleotides agree with TRBD1. Per germline, CDR1 LGHDT and CDR2 YNNKEL (reference sequence). The CDR3 has 12 residues. V dropped 1 base and J dropped 12; count of bases not matched to a gene: 6. The CDR3, as DNA: TGTGCCAGCAGCCAAGCGACAGGGCCCCCGTACTTC. This translates into CASSQATGPPYF.

The chain joins TRBV3-1 (or the pseudogene TRBV3-2) to TRBJ1-6; TRBD1 agrees at 9 bases. Per the germline V gene, CDR1 is LGHDT and CDR2 is YNNKEL (reference sequence). This CDR3 is built from 16 residues. Trimming took 4 bases from V and 7 from J; bases not matched to a gene: 8. The DNA of the CDR3 is TGTGCCAGCAGCCTCCCCCTGACAGGGGGGAATTCACCCCTCCACTTT. This codes for CASSLPLTGGNSPLHF.

The CDR3: CASSQESGSTDTQYF. CDR3 DNA: TGCGCCAGCAGCCAAGAAAGCGGGAGCACAGATACGCAGTATTTT. The genes are TRBV4-1 and TRBJ2-3; D is possibly TRBD2 (6 bases). V was shortened by 0 bases and J by 0 bases, with 7 bases between the two germline ends. Germline CDR1 is MGHRA and CDR2 is YSYEKL. The CDR3 covers 15 residues.

V and J are TRBV5-1 and TRBJ1-6, with 8 bases that match TRBD1. The CDR3 is 13 amino acids. Trimming cost V 5 bases and J 10 bases; bases outside gene matches: 5. The V gene's germline CDR1 is SGHRS and CDR2 YFSETQ. CDR3 sequence (DNA): TGCGCCAGCAGTCCCGGACAGGGCTCACCCCTCCACTTT. Its protein is CASSPGQGSPLHF. The full variable domain, completed using reference TRBV5-1 and TRBJ1-6, is KAGVTQTPRYLIKTRGQQVTLSCSPISGHRSVSWYQQTPGQGLQFLFEYFSETQRNKGNFPGRFSGRQFSNSRSEMNVSTLELGDSALYLCASSPGQGSPLHFGNGTRLTVT.

The chain employs TRBV19 and TRBJ2-3; TRBD2 aligns across 12 bases. This CDR3 has 19 amino acids. CDR1 is LNHDA, CDR2 SQIVND, per germline (reference sequence). V was pared by 4 bases and J by 1 base, with 12 bases of the junction left unmatched. The CDR3 is CASSTAGLAGGPGTDTQYF. Written as DNA, the CDR3 is TGTGCCAGTAGTACCGCAGGGCTAGCGGGGGGGCCAGGCACAGATACGCAGTATTTT.

The rearrangement links TRBV30 to TRBJ1-1, with D hard to call. The ends were cut back, 4 bases at V and 2 bases at J, with 11 bases in the middle. The CDR3 totals 13 residues. The germline CDR1 and CDR2 sequences are GTSNPN and SVGIG (reference sequence). Here the CDR3 DNA reads TGTGCCTGGACCTCCCTGCGAAACACTGAAGCTTTCTTT. Protein: CAWTSLRNTEAFF.

The chain combines TRBV6-5 with TRBJ1-5, with 10 bases aligning to TRBD1. The V gene's germline CDR1 is MNHEY and CDR2 SVGAGI. V dropped 10 bases and J dropped 4; count of bases not matched to a gene: 7. The CDR3 extends over 14 amino acids. This CDR3 is CAIRQGAYNQPQHF. The CDR3 DNA follows: TGTGCCATTAGACAGGGGGCCTATAATCAGCCCCAGCATTTT.